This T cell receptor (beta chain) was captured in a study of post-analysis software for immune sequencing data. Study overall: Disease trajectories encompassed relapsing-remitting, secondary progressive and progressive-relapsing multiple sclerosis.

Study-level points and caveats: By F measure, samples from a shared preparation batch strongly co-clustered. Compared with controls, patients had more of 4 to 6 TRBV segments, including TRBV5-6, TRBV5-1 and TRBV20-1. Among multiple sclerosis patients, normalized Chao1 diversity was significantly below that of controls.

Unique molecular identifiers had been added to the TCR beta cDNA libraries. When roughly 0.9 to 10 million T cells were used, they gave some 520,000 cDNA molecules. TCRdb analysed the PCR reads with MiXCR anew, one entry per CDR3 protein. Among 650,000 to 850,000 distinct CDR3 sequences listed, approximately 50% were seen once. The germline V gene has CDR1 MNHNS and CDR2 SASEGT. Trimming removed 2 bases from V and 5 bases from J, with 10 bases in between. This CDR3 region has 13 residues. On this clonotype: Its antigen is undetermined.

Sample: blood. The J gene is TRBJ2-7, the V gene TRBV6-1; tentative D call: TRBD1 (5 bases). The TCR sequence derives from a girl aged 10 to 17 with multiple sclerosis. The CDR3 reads CASSEMKGNEQYF. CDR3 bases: TGTGCCAGCAGTGAAATGAAGGGGAACGAGCAGTACTTC.